Reported below is one T cell receptor beta chain. The method was immunoSEQ multiplex PCR; TCRdb's version includes in-frame clones alone and lacks a portion of them. The table records hundreds of thousands of clones, approximately 89% of them present only once. The data stem from a study of blood T cell repertoires in COVID-19. Germline CDR1 and CDR2: SGHRS and YFSETQ. The CDR3 is made up of 15 amino acids. V lost 5 bases, J lost 4 bases, and 3 bases stayed unmatched. The TCR comes from a woman aged 30 to 39 with COVID-19, enrolled during active disease. The sequencing input was peripheral blood. The chain is built from TRBV5-1 and TRBJ2-2; 12 nucleotides match TRBD2. The CDR3 sequence is CASRTGLAGTGELFF. CDR3 nucleotide sequence: TGCGCCAGCAGGACGGGACTAGCGGGCACCGGGGAGCTGTTTTTT.